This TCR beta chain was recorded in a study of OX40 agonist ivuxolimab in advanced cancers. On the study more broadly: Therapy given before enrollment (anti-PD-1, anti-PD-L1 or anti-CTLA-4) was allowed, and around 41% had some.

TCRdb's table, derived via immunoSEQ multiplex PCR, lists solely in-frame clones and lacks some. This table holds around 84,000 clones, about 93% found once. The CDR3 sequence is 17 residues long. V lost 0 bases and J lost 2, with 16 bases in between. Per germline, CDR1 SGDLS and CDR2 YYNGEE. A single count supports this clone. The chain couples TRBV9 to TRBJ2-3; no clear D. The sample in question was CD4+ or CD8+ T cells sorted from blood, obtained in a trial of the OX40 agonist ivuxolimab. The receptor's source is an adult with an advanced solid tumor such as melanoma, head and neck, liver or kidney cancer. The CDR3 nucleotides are TGTGCCAGCAGCGTAGAGGGTCGGCTATCAAACACAGATACGCAGTATTTT. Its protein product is CASSVEGRLSNTDTQYF.